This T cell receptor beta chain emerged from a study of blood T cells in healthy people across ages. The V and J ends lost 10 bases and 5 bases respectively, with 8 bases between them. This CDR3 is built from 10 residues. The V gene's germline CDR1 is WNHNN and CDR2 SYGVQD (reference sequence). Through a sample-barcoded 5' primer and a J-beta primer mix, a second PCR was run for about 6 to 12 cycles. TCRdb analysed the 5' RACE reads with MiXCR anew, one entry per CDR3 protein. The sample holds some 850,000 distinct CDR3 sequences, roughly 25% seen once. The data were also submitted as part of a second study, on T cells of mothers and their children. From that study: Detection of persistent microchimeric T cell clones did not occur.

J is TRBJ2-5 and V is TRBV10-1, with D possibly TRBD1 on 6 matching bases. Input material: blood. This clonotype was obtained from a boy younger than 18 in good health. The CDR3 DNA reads TGCGCCAAGGGGGAGGAGACCCAGTACTTC. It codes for CAKGEETQYF.